These 31 T cell receptor beta chains were all obtained from the same sample, sequenced in a study of quantifying T cell responses using KT2 cells. Study in general: cDNA was made from DNase-treated RNA using alpha and beta constant primers.

The cDNA 3' end received a ligated oligonucleotide with a UMI. An equimolar mix of RC1.1 and RC1.2 primed the beta chain across TRBC1 and TRBC2. TCRdb itself ran the UMI-ligation and nested PCR reads through MiXCR, one entry per CDR3 protein. The sample records roughly 51,000 distinct CDR3 sequences, roughly an eighth being singletons. The sample taken for sequencing was PBMCs spiked with cells of the T cell clone KT2. These receptors all come from a human donor.

This chain links TRBV29-1 with TRBJ2-1, with TRBD1 matching 11 bases. The CDR3 length is 14 residues. CDR1 is SQVTM and CDR2 is ANQGSEA in the germline V gene. The V segment lost 3 bases and the J segment 8 bases; nucleotides outside the gene matches: 6. The CDR3 loop is CSVDSDRGPDEQFF. CDR3 DNA: TGCAGCGTTGATTCGGACAGGGGGCCCGATGAGCAGTTCTTC.

The chain couples TRBV20-1 to TRBJ1-2; the D gene is possibly TRBD1 (6 bases). Germline V gives CDR1 DFQATT, CDR2 SNEGSKA (reference sequence). This CDR3 comprises 14 residues. The ends were cut back, 6 bases at V and 4 bases at J, with 18 bases in the middle. Here the CDR3 DNA reads TGCAGTGCGACCTCGGACAGCCACTTCTATGGCTACACCTTC. Protein: CSATSDSHFYGYTF.

In this sample, this clonotype turned up a few times. This chain joins TRBV12-3 or TRBV12-4 and TRBJ2-3; D may correspond to TRBD1 or TRBD2 (5 bases each). The V end lost 6 bases, the J end lost 2 bases, and 15 bases lay between the germline ends. The CDR3 totals 15 residues. The CDR3 nucleotides are TGTGCCAGCAGCCTCGGGACCCCGAACACAGATACGCAGTATTTT. Translated: CASSLGTPNTDTQYF.

V and J are TRBV19 and TRBJ1-3; D may be TRBD1 (5 bases). The CDR3 is made up of 13 amino acids. Germline lookup yields CDR1 LNHDA and CDR2 SQIVND (reference sequence). Trimming cost V 8 bases and J 3 bases, with 11 bases left between them. The CDR3 region has the DNA TGTGCCAGTCAGGGAACCTATGGAAACACCATATATTTT. Translation: CASQGTYGNTIYF.

The chain has TRBV6-6 and TRBJ1-1; D is uncertain. The V end was cut by 8 bases, the J end by 1 base, with 11 bases between. This CDR3 is built from 13 residues. Per germline, CDR1 MNHNY and CDR2 SVGAGI (reference sequence). The CDR3 loop reads CASSDGQNTEAFF. CDR3 DNA: TGTGCCAGCTCGGACGGCCAGAACACTGAAGCTTTCTTT.

This clonotype was recorded many times. The V gene is TRBV12-3 or TRBV12-4, the J gene TRBJ1-2; D is perhaps TRBD1 (6 bases). V was clipped by 1 base and J by 4 bases, with 10 bases between them. This CDR3 comprises 14 residues. The CDR3 bases are TGTGCCAGCAGTTTAGGGGGGCAGGGCTATGGCTACACCTTC. Translating gives CASSLGGQGYGYTF.

This chain uses TRBV27 with TRBJ2-6; 9 bases line up with TRBD1. Germline values: CDR1 MNHEY, CDR2 SMNVEV (reference sequence). The CDR3 has 18 residues. Losses at the gene ends were 8 bases for V and 0 bases for J; bases not matched to a gene: 11. CDR3 nucleotide sequence: TGTGCCAGCCCGACCGGGACAGGGAGCCTCTCTGGGGCCAACGTCCTGACTTTC. Encoded protein: CASPTGTGSLSGANVLTF.

The sample holds many counts of this clonotype. V is TRBV20-1 and J is TRBJ2-7; 12 bases are a match to TRBD2. CDR1 and CDR2 from the germline V gene are DFQATT and SNEGSKA (reference sequence). The CDR3 covers 17 residues. The trim removed 6 bases at V and 0 bases at J, leaving 12 bases unmatched. CDR3 amino acids: CSASGTSGRRFSYEQYF. DNA of the CDR3: TGCAGTGCCTCCGGGACTAGCGGGCGCAGGTTCTCCTACGAGCAGTACTTC.

The V and J genes are TRBV20-1 and TRBJ2-1; TRBD2 matches 10 bases. This CDR3 has 17 amino acids. Germline CDR1 reads DFQATT; CDR2 reads SNEGSKA (reference sequence). Trimming took 3 bases from V and 0 from J; bases not matched to a gene: 8. The CDR3 reads CSARGTSARISYNEQFF. In DNA, the CDR3 is TGCAGTGCTAGGGGGACTAGCGCACGAATCTCCTACAATGAGCAGTTCTTC.

The chain combines TRBV6-5 with TRBJ1-1, with TRBD1 identical over 9 bases. Germline V gives CDR1 MNHEY, CDR2 SVGAGI. The V segment lost 7 bases and the J segment 8 bases; nucleotides outside the gene matches: 11. There are 14 residues in the CDR3. Here the CDR3 DNA reads TGTGCCAGCACCCAAGGGACAGGGCAGAGCGAAGCTTTCTTT. Its translation: CASTQGTGQSEAFF.

The chain is built from TRBV12-3 or TRBV12-4 and TRBJ1-4, with 9 nucleotides matching TRBD1. The CDR3 totals 15 residues. Losses at the gene ends were 5 bases for V and 7 bases for J; bases not matched to a gene: 8. In DNA form, the CDR3 reads TGTGCCAGCAGTCGCCTGACAGGGGGAACTGAAAAACTGTTTTTT. Its protein is CASSRLTGGTEKLFF.

This clonotype was found a few times. This chain uses TRBV2 with TRBJ1-5; 9 bases line up with TRBD1. Germline values: CDR1 SNHLY, CDR2 FYNNEI. There are 13 residues in the CDR3. V shed 5 bases, J shed 5 bases, and the junction held 1 base outside the gene matches. CDR3 protein: CASSWTGDQPQHF. In nucleotides, the CDR3 is TGTGCCAGCAGTTGGACAGGGGATCAGCCCCAGCATTTT. The whole variable domain, filled in from reference TRBV2 and TRBJ1-5, reads EPEVTQTPSHQVTQMGQEVILRCVPISNHLYFYWYRQILGQKVEFLVSFYNNEISEKSEIFDDQFSVERPDGSNFTLKIRSTKLEDSAMYFCASSWTGDQPQHFGDGTRLSIL.

This clonotype was observed many times. The V gene is TRBV7-9, the J gene TRBJ2-5; possibly TRBD2 for D (6 bases). CDR1 is SEHNR and CDR2 is FQNEAQ in the germline V gene (reference sequence). Trimming pared 8 bases from V and 5 bases from J, leaving 18 bases between. CDR3 length equals 14 residues. CDR3 amino acids: CASGALGEAETQYF. The DNA of the CDR3 is TGTGCCAGCGGCGCCCTGGGGGAGGCGGAGACCCAGTACTTC. Complete variable domain (other parts from reference TRBV7-9 and TRBJ2-5): DTGVSQNPRHKITKRGQNVTFRCDPISEHNRLYWYRQTLGQGPEFLTYFQNEAQLEKSRLLSDRFSAERPKGSFSTLEIQRTEQGDSAMYLCASGALGEAETQYFGPGTRLLVL.

This chain uses TRBV10-3 with TRBJ1-2, with unresolved D. The V gene lost 2 bases and the J gene lost 3 bases, with 7 bases spanning the gap. CDR3 length: 13 residues. The germline V gene encodes CDR1 ENHRY and CDR2 SYGVKD. The DNA of the CDR3 is TGTGCCATCAGTGAGGAGATCTACTATGGCTACACCTTC. Amino acid sequence: CAISEEIYYGYTF.

The chain recombines TRBV28 with TRBJ2-1, with 7 bases matching TRBD2. The CDR3 contains 16 residues. Looked up from germline, CDR1 is MDHEN and CDR2 is SYDVKM. Unmatched junction bases numbered 11, after V lost 7 bases and J lost 2 bases. The DNA for the CDR3 is TGTGCCAGCAATCCCAGCGGGGCTCCCCCCTACAATGAGCAGTTCTTC. As protein: CASNPSGAPPYNEQFF.

This clonotype showed up just a few times. The V and J genes are TRBV18 and TRBJ1-2; TRBD1 matches 8 bases. CDR1 is KGHSH, CDR2 LQKENI, per germline. V was pared by 3 bases and J by 6 bases, with 6 bases of the junction left unmatched. The CDR3 extends over 14 amino acids. The CDR3 spells CASSPDRAKDGYTF. Written as DNA, the CDR3 is TGTGCCAGCTCACCGGACAGGGCTAAGGATGGCTACACCTTC.

This chain links TRBV29-1 with TRBJ1-2; D is unclear. Trimming removed 3 bases from V and 4 bases from J, with 15 bases in between. This CDR3 is built from 14 residues. Germline V gene data show CDR1 as SQVTM and CDR2 as ANQGSEA. The CDR3: CSVDAGLSSYGYTF. The CDR3 nucleotides are TGCAGCGTTGATGCCGGACTTTCGAGCTATGGCTACACCTTC.

Only a few counts were recorded for this clonotype. The gene calls are TRBV20-1 and TRBJ1-2; D remains ambiguous. This CDR3 comprises 12 residues. CDR1 is DFQATT and CDR2 is SNEGSKA in the germline V gene (reference sequence). The V and J ends lost 1 base and 6 bases respectively, with 9 bases between them. The CDR3 sequence is CSARAGFDGYTF. The CDR3 region has the DNA TGCAGTGCTAGAGCGGGTTTCGATGGCTACACCTTC.

The chain combines TRBV15 with TRBJ1-4, with D maybe TRBD1 (6 bases). Trimming took 3 bases from V and 5 from J, leaving 13 bases between them. CDR3 length equals 15 residues. CDR1 LNHNV and CDR2 YYDKDF come from the germline V gene (reference sequence). CDR3 loop: CATSSEGTGNEKLFF. CDR3 DNA: TGTGCCACCAGCAGCGAAGGAACAGGGAATGAAAAACTGTTTTTT.

V usage is TRBV5-1 and J usage is TRBJ2-2, with TRBD1 matching 7 bases. Trimming removed 4 bases from V and 0 bases from J; junction bases left unmatched: 3. CDR3 length: 15 amino acids. Germline CDR1 SGHRS, CDR2 YFSETQ. The CDR3 DNA is TGCGCCAGCAGCACGGGACAGCCGAACACCGGGGAGCTGTTTTTT. This translates into CASSTGQPNTGELFF.

This clonotype was detected only a few times. The V and J genes are TRBV2 and TRBJ2-6, with D unclear. The CDR3 is made up of 14 amino acids. The V end lost 4 bases, the J end lost 2 bases, and 6 bases lay between the germline ends. Germline values: CDR1 SNHLY, CDR2 FYNNEI. The CDR3 reads CASSADTGANVLTF. The CDR3 DNA follows: TGTGCCAGCAGTGCCGATACTGGGGCCAACGTCCTGACTTTC.

Worth noting for this clonotype: An end of the junction differs from the germline gene, which may be a read error. This chain links TRBV7-7 with TRBJ2-7; 11 bases are a match to TRBD2. The length of the CDR3 is 15 residues. Germline CDR1 SSHAT, CDR2 FNYEAQ (reference sequence). The CDR3 DNA reads TGTGCTAGCAGCGTCACTAGCGGGAGTACGTCCGAGCAGTACTTC. It encodes CASSVTSGSTSEQYF.

The chain couples TRBV30 to TRBJ2-5; D unclear. There are 13 residues in the CDR3. Germline values: CDR1 GTSNPN, CDR2 SVGIG (reference sequence). V lost 0 bases and J lost 1, with 6 bases in between. The CDR3 spells CAWSVNLQETQYF. The DNA of the CDR3 is TGTGCCTGGAGTGTAAACCTCCAAGAGACCCAGTACTTC.

This clonotype was recorded at least ten times. The chain couples TRBV27 to TRBJ2-3; TRBD2 agrees at 10 bases. Germline V gene data show CDR1 as MNHEY and CDR2 as SMNVEV (reference sequence). J lost 4 bases, V lost 7 bases, and 14 bases had no gene match. The CDR3 extends over 17 amino acids. In DNA, the CDR3 is TGTGCCAGCACCACCTTCCCCCCTAGCGGGAGATCAGATACGCAGTATTTT. Its translation: CASTTFPPSGRSDTQYF.

The chain recombines TRBV15 with TRBJ2-3; 8 nucleotides agree with TRBD1. Germline V CDR1 and CDR2: LNHNV, YYDKDF (reference sequence). The trim removed 9 bases at V and 6 bases at J, leaving 14 bases unmatched. CDR3 size: 15 residues. The CDR3 region is CATQRQGPSGDTQYF. In nucleotides, the CDR3 is TGTGCCACGCAGAGACAGGGGCCGTCCGGGGATACGCAGTATTTT. Filled out from reference TRBV15 and TRBJ2-3, the complete variable domain reads DAMVIQNPRYQVTQFGKPVTLSCSQTLNHNVMYWYQQKSSQAPKLLFHYYDKDFNNEADTPDNFQSRRPNTSFCFLDIRSPGLGDTAMYLCATQRQGPSGDTQYFGPGTRLTVL.

Only a few counts were recorded for this clonotype. The chain has TRBV5-1 and TRBJ2-1; D might be TRBD2 (6 bases). CDR3 length: 16 residues. V gave up 0 bases and J gave up 6 bases, with 16 bases separating them. From germline, CDR1 is SGHRS and CDR2 YFSETQ. CDR3 DNA: TGCGCCAGCAGCTTGGACCTAACGGGCGGGGCCAATGAGCAGTTCTTC. Translated, it gives CASSLDLTGGANEQFF.

The rearrangement links TRBV5-5 to TRBJ2-7; D unclear. CDR3 size: 12 residues. V was clipped by 5 bases and J by 6 bases, with 12 bases between them. CDR1 SGHKS and CDR2 YYEKEE come from the germline V gene (reference sequence). As DNA, the CDR3 is TGTGCCAGCAGTCCCGGCGGCGTCGAGCAGTACTTC. Translating it yields CASSPGGVEQYF.

This chain joins TRBV7-8 and TRBJ2-7; no clear D gene. The CDR3 extends over 14 amino acids. Germline V gene lookup returns CDR1 SGHVS and CDR2 FQNEAQ. V was pared by 5 bases and J by 3 bases, with 14 bases between. In DNA form, the CDR3 reads TGTGCCAGCAGCGTCGGACGGATAGACTACGAGCAGTACTTC. Protein sequence: CASSVGRIDYEQYF.

This clonotype was seen repeatedly, ten times or more. V is TRBV20-1 and J is TRBJ2-6; unclear D gene. V lost 6 bases and J 0 bases, leaving 9 bases between the germline ends. From germline, CDR1 is DFQATT and CDR2 SNEGSKA (reference sequence). There are 14 residues in the CDR3. The CDR3 DNA sequence: TGCAGTGCGACATCGGTCTCTGGGGCCAACGTCCTGACTTTC. Translation gives CSATSVSGANVLTF.

This clonotype was observed a few times. The chain employs TRBV6-2 or TRBV6-3 and TRBJ2-6; weak D call: TRBD1 (6 bases). The length of the CDR3 is 16 residues. The germline CDR1 and CDR2 sequences are MNHEY and SVGEGT. The ends were cut back, 4 bases at V and 0 bases at J, with 10 bases in the middle. The CDR3 bases are TGTGCCAGCAGTTTCTTGGGGGCCTCTGGGGCCAACGTCCTGACTTTC. Translating it yields CASSFLGASGANVLTF.

A few counts support this clonotype. The V and J genes are TRBV12-3 or TRBV12-4 and TRBJ1-2; the D gene is possibly TRBD1 (6 bases). This CDR3 contains 14 residues. V was cut by 3 bases and J by 0 bases, with 8 bases left in between. As DNA, the CDR3 is TGTGCCAGCAGTTTGACAGGACCTAACTATGGCTACACCTTC. The encoded protein is CASSLTGPNYGYTF.